What follows are 26 T cell receptor beta chains derived from one specimen sequenced in a study of identifying expanded T cells in peripheral blood. Libraries were prepared by immunoSEQ multiplex PCR; TCRdb keeps only in-frame clonotypes and omits some of them. Of over 85,000 clones listed, approximately 90% are singletons. Sequencing input: blood. All receptors derive from a person between 18 and 70 years old in good health.

The chain uses TRBV5-4 and TRBJ2-2; TRBD2 matches 13 bases. This CDR3 comprises 17 residues. Germline V lookup: CDR1 SGHNT, CDR2 YYREEE (reference sequence). V was clipped by 4 bases and J by 8 bases; unmatched bases: 11. CDR3 sequence: CASSQGLAGPGGGELFF. Here the CDR3 DNA reads TGTGCCAGCAGCCAGGGACTAGCGGGACCTGGTGGGGGGGAGCTGTTTTTT.

This chain links TRBV6-1 with TRBJ2-7; 11 bases map to TRBD1. The germline gives CDR1 MNHNS, CDR2 SASEGT. The CDR3 has 15 residues. With V trimmed by 2 bases and J by 3 bases, 3 bases remained unmatched. CDR3 sequence: CASSETGTGGYEQYF. DNA of the CDR3: TGTGCCAGCAGTGAAACCGGGACAGGGGGCTACGAGCAGTACTTC.

The chain employs TRBV19 and TRBJ1-4; D possibly corresponds to TRBD1 (5 bases). V was cut by 0 bases and J by 4 bases, with 18 bases left in between. Germline loops: CDR1 LNHDA, CDR2 SQIVND (reference sequence). The CDR3 length is 18 residues. The CDR3 nucleotides are TGTGCCAGTAGTATAGAGGTGGGGGAGCCGAACGTTAATGAAAAACTGTTTTTT. This sequence encodes CASSIEVGEPNVNEKLFF.

The chain employs TRBV30 and TRBJ2-4; the match to TRBD1 covers 8 bases. CDR1 is GTSNPN, CDR2 SVGIG, per germline (reference sequence). The CDR3 consists of 13 residues. V lost 3 bases to trimming and J lost 7 bases; unmatched junction nucleotides: 5. CDR3 coding DNA: TGTGCCTGGAGGCAGGACAGGGCCAACATTCAGTACTTC. This sequence encodes CAWRQDRANIQYF.

The chain employs TRBV4-1 and TRBJ1-4; TRBD1 might be the D (5 bases). Germline V lookup: CDR1 MGHRA, CDR2 YSYEKL. The CDR3 totals 16 residues. Trimming removed 4 bases at V and 3 bases at J, with 15 bases between. CDR3 nucleotide sequence: TGCGCCAGCAGCCTTACAGGTCCCACAGCTAATGAAAAACTGTTTTTT. It is translated as CASSLTGPTANEKLFF.

This clone was seen a single time. The V call is TRBV5-1, the J call TRBJ2-2, with 8 bases that match TRBD1. Losses at the gene ends were 4 bases for V and 6 bases for J; bases not matched to a gene: 5. The CDR3 consists of 14 residues. CDR1 SGHRS and CDR2 YFSETQ come from the germline V gene. CDR3 protein: CASSIQQGAGELFF. Written as DNA, the CDR3 is TGCGCCAGCAGCATCCAACAGGGGGCCGGGGAGCTGTTTTTT.

The rearrangement uses TRBV6-1 and TRBJ2-7; no reliable D call. CDR1 is MNHNS, CDR2 SASEGT, per germline. Trimming removed 4 bases from V and 0 bases from J, with 4 bases in between. This CDR3 spans 12 amino acids. The DNA of the CDR3 is TGTGCCAGCAGTGCCCTCTCCTACGAGCAGTACTTC. Amino acids: CASSALSYEQYF.

This clone was detected a few times. The chain couples TRBV2 to TRBJ1-1; D is ambiguous. Trimming removed 0 bases from V and 2 bases from J, with 7 bases in between. This CDR3 region has 14 residues. CDR1 and CDR2 (germline): SNHLY, FYNNEI. The CDR3 region has the DNA TGTGCCAGCAGTGAAGCGGGAGTTAACACTGAAGCTTTCTTT. Translation gives CASSEAGVNTEAFF.

The rearrangement uses TRBV7-9 and TRBJ2-6, with TRBD1 as a possible D gene (6 bases). The CDR3 sequence is 15 residues long. Germline CDR1 SEHNR, CDR2 FQNEAQ (reference sequence). V lost 5 bases and J lost 1, with 9 bases in between. The CDR3 sequence is CASSQQGSGANVLTF. Here the CDR3 DNA reads TGTGCCAGCAGCCAACAGGGTTCTGGGGCCAACGTCCTGACTTTC.

CDR3 in DNA: TGTGCCAGTAGTATAGGTTATATCTCTGGGGCCAACGTCCTGACTTTC. Protein sequence: CASSIGYISGANVLTF. The V gene is TRBV19, the J gene TRBJ2-6; D is ambiguous. Trimming removed 1 base from V and 0 bases from J, with 7 bases in between. This CDR3 has 16 amino acids. CDR1 LNHDA and CDR2 SQIVND come from the germline V gene (reference sequence).

The chain links TRBV19 to TRBJ1-4, with 8 positions matching TRBD1. The CDR3 consists of 14 residues. CDR1 and CDR2 from the germline V gene are LNHDA and SQIVND (reference sequence). V lost 5 bases, J lost 7 bases, and 6 bases stayed unmatched. CDR3 in amino acids: CASSQGQGREKLFF. In DNA form, the CDR3 reads TGTGCCAGTAGTCAAGGACAGGGACGTGAAAAACTGTTTTTT.

The chain employs TRBV7-9 and TRBJ1-1; D gene uncertain. The germline gives CDR1 SEHNR, CDR2 FQNEAQ (reference sequence). The CDR3 totals 16 residues. The V end was cut by 2 bases, the J end by 0 bases, with 13 bases between. The CDR3 sequence is CASSLIHLLMNTEAFF. The CDR3 bases are TGTGCCAGCAGCTTAATCCACTTGCTTATGAACACTGAAGCTTTCTTT.

This chain joins TRBV10-3 and TRBJ1-1; D unresolved. The CDR3 runs to 15 residues. V lost 2 bases to trimming and J lost 1 base, with 11 bases between them. Germline assignment: CDR1 ENHRY and CDR2 SYGVKD. The CDR3 spells CAISEPGGKNTEAFF. The CDR3 DNA sequence: TGTGCCATCAGTGAGCCGGGAGGTAAGAACACTGAAGCTTTCTTT.

This chain uses TRBV29-1 with TRBJ1-1; 10 nucleotides align to TRBD1. Germline V gene sequence: CDR1 SQVTM, CDR2 ANQGSEA. V dropped 7 bases and J dropped 5; count of bases not matched to a gene: 7. This CDR3 region has 13 residues. DNA for the CDR3: TGCAGCGCCAGGACAGGGGGTACGACTGAAGCTTTCTTT. Protein sequence: CSARTGGTTEAFF.

The chain has TRBV6-6 and TRBJ1-2; TRBD1 matches 7 bases. After removal of 0 bases from V and 3 bases from J, the junction contained 4 bases not matched to a gene. Per germline, CDR1 MNHNY and CDR2 SVGAGI (reference sequence). The CDR3 is made up of 15 amino acids. The DNA of the CDR3 is TGTGCCAGCAGTTACTCGACAGGGCCTCACTATGGCTACACCTTC. Translated: CASSYSTGPHYGYTF.

This sequence joins TRBV10-3 and TRBJ1-2; 8 bases agree with TRBD1. The CDR3 covers 15 residues. Looked up from germline, CDR1 is ENHRY and CDR2 is SYGVKD. The V segment lost 7 bases and the J segment 3 bases; nucleotides outside the gene matches: 10. Here the CDR3 reads CAITPEQGAYYGYTF. CDR3 coding DNA: TGTGCCATCACCCCGGAGCAGGGGGCTTACTATGGCTACACCTTC.

Only one count was recorded for this clone. V usage is TRBV18 and J usage is TRBJ1-5; no definite D call. CDR1 is KGHSH and CDR2 is LQKENI in the germline V gene. The V and J ends lost 5 bases and 0 bases respectively, with 11 bases between them. This CDR3 has 15 residues. DNA for the CDR3: TGTGCCAGCTCAACGGCCCCTTATAGCAATCAGCCCCAGCATTTT. The encoded protein is CASSTAPYSNQPQHF.

This chain links TRBV6-1 with TRBJ2-1, with unresolved D. Deletions cut 6 bases from V and 3 bases from J, with 15 bases between. CDR3 length: 15 amino acids. In germline, CDR1 is MNHNS, CDR2 SASEGT. CDR3 sequence (DNA): TGTGCCAGCAGCTTAGAGGAACCCCTCTACAATGAGCAGTTCTTC. This translates into CASSLEEPLYNEQFF.

The chain carries TRBV12-1 and TRBJ2-7; no DNA check was done on the table's D call, TRBD2. TRBV12-1 is a documented pseudogene. CDR3 length: 14 amino acids. DNA for the CDR3: TGTGCCAGCAGTTCACCCCAGCGAGTCTACGAGCAGTACTTC. Translating gives CASSSPQRVYEQYF.

The genes are TRBV19 and TRBJ2-7; D is perhaps TRBD1 (5 bases). CDR1 and CDR2 (germline): LNHDA, SQIVND (reference sequence). The CDR3 consists of 14 residues. Trimming left V 1 base short and J 7 bases short, with 14 bases between. DNA for the CDR3: TGTGCCAGTAGTATAGGTAGGGGCTCCGGTGAGCAGTACTTC. Its translation is CASSIGRGSGEQYF.

The chain has TRBV5-1 and TRBJ2-2, with TRBD1 matching 8 bases. The V gene's germline CDR1 is SGHRS and CDR2 YFSETQ. V lost 4 bases and J lost 6; bases outside the gene matches: 11. The CDR3 is 16 residues long. CDR3 DNA: TGCGCCAGCAGCCCACAGACAGGGGTAGGAGCCGGGGAGCTGTTTTTT. This codes for CASSPQTGVGAGELFF.

The chain couples TRBV18 to TRBJ2-7, with TRBD2 matching over 14 bases. CDR1 and CDR2 from the germline V gene are KGHSH and LQKENI. The CDR3 covers 18 residues. With 6 bases clipped from V and 4 bases from J, the junction kept 14 bases outside the gene matches. CDR3 nucleotides: TGTGCCAGCTCGTCAACCGGGACTAGCGGGAGCTCGGTTTACGAGCAGTACTTC. It specifies CASSSTGTSGSSVYEQYF.

The rearrangement joins TRBV16 to TRBJ2-2, with D possibly TRBD2 on 6 matching bases. The CDR3 spans 15 residues. The V gene lost 0 bases and the J gene lost 5 bases, with 10 bases spanning the gap. In germline, CDR1 is KGHSY, CDR2 FQNENV. The CDR3, as DNA: TGTGCCAGCAGCCAATCTTTGGAGGGGACCGGGGAGCTGTTTTTT. Protein product: CASSQSLEGTGELFF. Full variable domain (rest looked up from reference TRBV16 and TRBJ2-2): GEEVAQTPKHLVRGEGQKAKLYCAPIKGHSYVFWYQQVLKNEFKFLISFQNENVFDETGMPKERFSAKCLPNSPCSLEIQATKLEDSAVYFCASSQSLEGTGELFFGEGSRLTVL.

The chain links TRBV10-3 to TRBJ2-3, with 7 bases matching TRBD1. With 7 bases clipped from V and 7 bases from J, the junction kept 11 bases outside the gene matches. Germline CDR1 is ENHRY and CDR2 is SYGVKD. The CDR3 extends over 14 amino acids. This CDR3 reads CAITDRPSWNTQYF. The CDR3 DNA reads TGTGCCATCACGGACAGGCCCTCCTGGAATACGCAGTATTTT.

The rearrangement joins TRBV5-1 to TRBJ1-5, with D hard to call. Per the germline V gene, CDR1 is SGHRS and CDR2 is YFSETQ. The length of the CDR3 is 15 residues. V lost 1 base to trimming and J lost 3 bases, with 11 bases between them. Here the CDR3 reads CASSLKGQDNQPQHF. The DNA for the CDR3 is TGCGCCAGCAGCTTGAAAGGTCAGGACAATCAGCCCCAGCATTTT.

This rearrangement joins TRBV2 to TRBJ1-1; 7 positions match TRBD1. The CDR3 extends over 14 amino acids. The germline V gene has CDR1 SNHLY and CDR2 FYNNEI. Unmatched junction bases numbered 11, after V lost 7 bases and J lost 6 bases. DNA for the CDR3: TGTGCCAGCACCCGAGACAGGGATTTGTCTGAAGCTTTCTTT. Amino acids: CASTRDRDLSEAFF.